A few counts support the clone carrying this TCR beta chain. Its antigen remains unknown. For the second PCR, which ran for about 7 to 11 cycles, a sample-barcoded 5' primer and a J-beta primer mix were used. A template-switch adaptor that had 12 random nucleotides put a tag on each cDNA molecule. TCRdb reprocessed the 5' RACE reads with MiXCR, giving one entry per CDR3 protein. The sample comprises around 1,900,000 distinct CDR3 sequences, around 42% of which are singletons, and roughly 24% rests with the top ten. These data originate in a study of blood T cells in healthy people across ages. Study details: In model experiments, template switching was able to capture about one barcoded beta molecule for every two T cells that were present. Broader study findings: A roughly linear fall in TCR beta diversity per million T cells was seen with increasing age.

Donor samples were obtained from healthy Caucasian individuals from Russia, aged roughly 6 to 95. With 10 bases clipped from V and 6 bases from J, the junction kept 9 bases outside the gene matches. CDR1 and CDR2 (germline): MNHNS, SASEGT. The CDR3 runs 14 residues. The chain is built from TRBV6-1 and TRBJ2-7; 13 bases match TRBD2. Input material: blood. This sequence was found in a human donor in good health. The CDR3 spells CATTKTSGGFEQYF. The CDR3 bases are TGTGCCACCACCAAGACTAGCGGGGGGTTCGAGCAGTACTTC.